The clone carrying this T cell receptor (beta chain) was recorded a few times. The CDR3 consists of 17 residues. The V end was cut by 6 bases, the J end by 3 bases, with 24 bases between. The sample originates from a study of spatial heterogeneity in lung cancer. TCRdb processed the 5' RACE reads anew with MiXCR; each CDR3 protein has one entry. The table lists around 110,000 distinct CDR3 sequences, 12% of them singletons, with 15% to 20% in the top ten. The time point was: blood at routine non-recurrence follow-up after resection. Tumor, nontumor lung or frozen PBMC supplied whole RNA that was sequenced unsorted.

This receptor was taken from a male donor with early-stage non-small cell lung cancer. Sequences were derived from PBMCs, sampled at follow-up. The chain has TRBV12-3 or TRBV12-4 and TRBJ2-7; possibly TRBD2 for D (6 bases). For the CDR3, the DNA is TGTGCCAGCAGCTCAGTGGATGGCGCGGGGTTGCTCTACGAGCAGTACTTC. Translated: CASSSVDGAGLLYEQYF.